These T cell receptor beta chains were read from a single sample in a study of blood T cell repertoires in COVID-19. Repertoires were generated with immunoSEQ multiplex PCR, while TCRdb's copy carries only in-frame clones and drops some. This sample yields 130,000 to 150,000 clones, of which around four fifths are seen a single time; 6.2% belongs to the top ten. The specimen was PBMCs or T cells enriched from blood (not recorded which). The receptor set was obtained from a woman between 35 and 50 years old who had recovered from COVID-19. The CDR3 runs from the conserved cysteine through the conserved F or W. The order of the fields is V gene, D gene, J gene, clone size, CDR3 protein, CDR3 DNA. The D gene is left open where the match is weak. Clone size is shown for a subset of rows, as once, few, many or a class of expanded clone.

V gene: TRBV29-1
D gene: .
J gene: TRBJ1-2
clone size: few
CDR3 protein: CSVDSGGAGKSPNYGYTF
CDR3 DNA: TGCAGCGTTGATAGCGGGGGCGCCGGCAAGTCTCCTAACTATGGCTACACCTTC

V gene: TRBV7-9
D gene: .
J gene: TRBJ1-1
clone size: .
CDR3 protein: CASRGGDTEAFF
CDR3 DNA: TGTGCCAGCAGAGGGGGGGACACTGAAGCTTTCTTT

V gene: TRBV27
D gene: .
J gene: TRBJ2-7
clone size: .
CDR3 protein: CASSLSHPTSPTYEQYF
CDR3 DNA: TGTGCCAGCAGTTTAAGCCACCCAACCTCGCCTACCTACGAGCAGTACTTC

V gene: TRBV7-8
D gene: TRBD2
J gene: TRBJ2-1
clone size: .
CDR3 protein: CASSRRGGSSHNEQFF
CDR3 DNA: TGTGCCAGCAGCCGCCGGGGCGGGAGTTCCCACAATGAGCAGTTCTTC

V gene: TRBV7-2
D gene: .
J gene: TRBJ1-5
clone size: .
CDR3 protein: CASSPRQVYSNQPQHF
CDR3 DNA: TGTGCCAGCAGCCCCCGACAGGTTTATAGCAATCAGCCCCAGCATTTT

V gene: TRBV7-9
D gene: TRBD2
J gene: TRBJ2-1
clone size: many
CDR3 protein: CASSPSGTSGIKVYEQFF
CDR3 DNA: TGTGCCAGCAGCCCCTCCGGGACTAGCGGGATTAAAGTATATGAGCAGTTCTTC

V gene: TRBV4-1
D gene: .
J gene: TRBJ1-5
clone size: .
CDR3 protein: CASSPGGVYQPQHF
CDR3 DNA: TGCGCCAGCAGCCCCGGCGGGGTTTATCAGCCCCAGCATTTT

V gene: TRBV7-3
D gene: .
J gene: TRBJ2-7
clone size: .
CDR3 protein: CASSLGGRVDEQYF
CDR3 DNA: TGTGCCAGCAGCTTAGGGGGCAGGGTGGACGAGCAGTACTTC

V gene: TRBV11-2
D gene: TRBD2
J gene: TRBJ2-1
clone size: .
CDR3 protein: CASSPSSGAYNEQFF
CDR3 DNA: TGTGCCAGCAGCCCGTCTAGCGGGGCTTACAATGAGCAGTTCTTC

V gene: TRBV11-2
D gene: .
J gene: TRBJ1-4
clone size: .
CDR3 protein: CASSLERGGEKLFF
CDR3 DNA: TGTGCCAGCAGCTTAGAGCGGGGTGGTGAAAAACTGTTTTTT

V gene: TRBV7-9
D gene: TRBD1
J gene: TRBJ1-4
clone size: .
CDR3 protein: CASSPRGQGFPEKLFF
CDR3 DNA: TGTGCCAGCAGCCCCAGAGGACAGGGGTTTCCTGAAAAACTGTTTTTT

V gene: TRBV19
D gene: .
J gene: TRBJ2-7
clone size: .
CDR3 protein: CASSLGPMGYEQYF
CDR3 DNA: TGTGCCAGTAGTCTGGGGCCTATGGGCTACGAGCAGTACTTC

V gene: TRBV9
D gene: .
J gene: TRBJ2-1
clone size: .
CDR3 protein: CASSRASGNEQFF
CDR3 DNA: TGTGCCAGCAGCAGGGCGAGCGGCAATGAGCAGTTCTTC

V gene: TRBV5-5
D gene: .
J gene: TRBJ2-1
clone size: once
CDR3 protein: CASSSALSVDEQFF
CDR3 DNA: TGTGCCAGCAGCTCTGCTCTAAGCGTCGATGAGCAGTTCTTC

V gene: TRBV4-1
D gene: .
J gene: TRBJ2-3
clone size: .
CDR3 protein: CASSLGSGGTDTQYF
CDR3 DNA: TGCGCCAGCAGTCTAGGCAGCGGTGGCACAGATACGCAGTATTTT